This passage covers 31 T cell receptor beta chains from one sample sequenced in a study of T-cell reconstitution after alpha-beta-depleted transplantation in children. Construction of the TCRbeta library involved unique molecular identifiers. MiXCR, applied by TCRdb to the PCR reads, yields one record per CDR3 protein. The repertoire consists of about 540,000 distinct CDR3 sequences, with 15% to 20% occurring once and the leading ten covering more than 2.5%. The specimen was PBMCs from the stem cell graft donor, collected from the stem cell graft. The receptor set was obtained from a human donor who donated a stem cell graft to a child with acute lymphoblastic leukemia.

Here the CDR3 DNA reads TGTGCCAGCAGTTTGCAGGGGGCATCGAATGAGCAGTTCTTC. Amino acids: CASSLQGASNEQFF. The chain couples TRBV27 to TRBJ2-1, with TRBD1 identical over 8 bases. The V gene's germline CDR1 is MNHEY and CDR2 SMNVEV (reference sequence). The length of the CDR3 is 14 residues. J gave up 7 bases and V 3 bases, and 5 bases lay outside the gene matches.

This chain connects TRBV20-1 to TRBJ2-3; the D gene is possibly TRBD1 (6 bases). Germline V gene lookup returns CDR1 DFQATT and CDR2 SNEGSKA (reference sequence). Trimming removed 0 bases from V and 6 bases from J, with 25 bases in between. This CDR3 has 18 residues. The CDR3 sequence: CSARDPGFREQGEDTQYF. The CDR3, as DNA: TGCAGTGCTAGAGATCCCGGCTTCAGGGAACAGGGTGAGGATACGCAGTATTTT.

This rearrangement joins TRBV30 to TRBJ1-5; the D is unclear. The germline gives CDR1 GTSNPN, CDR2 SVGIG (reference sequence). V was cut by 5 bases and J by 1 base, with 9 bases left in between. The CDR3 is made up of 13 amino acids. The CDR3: CAWGSGSNQPQHF. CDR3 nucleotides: TGTGCCTGGGGGTCCGGGAGCAATCAGCCCCAGCATTTT. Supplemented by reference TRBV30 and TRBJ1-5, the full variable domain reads SQTIHQWPATLVQPVGSPLSLECTVEGTSNPNLYWYRQAAGRGLQLLFYSVGIGQISSEVPQNLSASRPQDRQFILSSKKLLLSDSGFYLCAWGSGSNQPQHFGDGTRLSIL.

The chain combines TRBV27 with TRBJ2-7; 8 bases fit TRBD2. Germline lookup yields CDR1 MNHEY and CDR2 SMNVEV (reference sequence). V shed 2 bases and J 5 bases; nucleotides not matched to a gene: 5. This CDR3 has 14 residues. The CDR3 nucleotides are TGTGCCAGCAGTTTAAGAGCGGGAGACAACGAGCAGTACTTC. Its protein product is CASSLRAGDNEQYF.

The CDR3 here is CASSIGTSGFYNEQFF. DNA for the CDR3: TGTGCCAGTAGTATTGGGACTAGCGGGTTTTACAATGAGCAGTTCTTC. The chain joins TRBV19 to TRBJ2-1; 12 nucleotides match TRBD2. V was clipped by 3 bases and J by 4 bases; unmatched bases: 4. The CDR3 has 16 amino acids. The germline CDR1 and CDR2 sequences are LNHDA and SQIVND (reference sequence). Supplemented by reference TRBV19 and TRBJ2-1, the full variable domain reads DGGITQSPKYLFRKEGQNVTLSCEQNLNHDAMYWYRQDPGQGLRLIYYSQIVNDFQKGDIAEGYSVSREKKESFPLTVTSAQKNPTAFYLCASSIGTSGFYNEQFFGPGTRLTVL.

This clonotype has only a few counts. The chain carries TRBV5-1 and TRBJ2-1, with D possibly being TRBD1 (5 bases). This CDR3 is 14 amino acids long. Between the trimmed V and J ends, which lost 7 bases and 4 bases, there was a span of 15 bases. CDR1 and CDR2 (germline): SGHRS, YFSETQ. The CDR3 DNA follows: TGCGCCAGCCCGCTAAGGCACAGGTACAATGAGCAGTTCTTC. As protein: CASPLRHRYNEQFF.

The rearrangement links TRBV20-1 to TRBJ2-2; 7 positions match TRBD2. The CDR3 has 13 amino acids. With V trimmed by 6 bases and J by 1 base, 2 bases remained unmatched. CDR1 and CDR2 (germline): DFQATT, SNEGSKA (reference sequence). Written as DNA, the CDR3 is TGCAGTGCGGAGCGGGAGAACACCGGGGAGCTGTTTTTT. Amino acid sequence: CSAERENTGELFF.

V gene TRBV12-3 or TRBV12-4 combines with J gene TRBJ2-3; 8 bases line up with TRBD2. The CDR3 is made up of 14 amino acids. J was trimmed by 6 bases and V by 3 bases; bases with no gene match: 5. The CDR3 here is CASSFGGGLDTQYF. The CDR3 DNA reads TGTGCCAGCAGTTTCGGGGGGGGCCTCGATACGCAGTATTTT.

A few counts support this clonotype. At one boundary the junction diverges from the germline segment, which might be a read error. The CDR3 protein is CASKSGLQWFGGANGLTF. In DNA form, the CDR3 reads TGTGCCAGCAAATCCGGGTTACAGTGGTTTGGTGGGGCCAACGGCCTGACTTTC. The genes are TRBV12-3 or TRBV12-4 and TRBJ2-6; a weak D match, TRBD1 (5 bases). The CDR3 consists of 18 residues.

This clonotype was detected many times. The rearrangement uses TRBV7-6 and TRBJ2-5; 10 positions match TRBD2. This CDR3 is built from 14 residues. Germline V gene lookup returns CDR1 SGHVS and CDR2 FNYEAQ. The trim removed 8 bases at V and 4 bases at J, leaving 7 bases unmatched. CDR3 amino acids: CASSHRLAGETQYF. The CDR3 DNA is TGTGCCAGCTCCCATAGACTAGCGGGAGAGACCCAGTACTTC.

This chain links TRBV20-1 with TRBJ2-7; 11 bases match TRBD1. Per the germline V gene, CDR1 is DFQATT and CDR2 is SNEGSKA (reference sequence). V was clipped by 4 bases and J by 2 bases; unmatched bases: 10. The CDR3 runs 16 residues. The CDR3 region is CSATIGAGQGAYEQYF. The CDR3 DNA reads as TGCAGTGCTACAATTGGTGCGGGACAGGGGGCCTACGAGCAGTACTTC.

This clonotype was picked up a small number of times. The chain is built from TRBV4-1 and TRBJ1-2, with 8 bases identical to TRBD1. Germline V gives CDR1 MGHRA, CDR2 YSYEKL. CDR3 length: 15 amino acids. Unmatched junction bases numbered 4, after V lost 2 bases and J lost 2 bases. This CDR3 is CASSQQGASNYGYTF. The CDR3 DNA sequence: TGCGCCAGCAGCCAACAGGGGGCCTCAAACTATGGCTACACCTTC.

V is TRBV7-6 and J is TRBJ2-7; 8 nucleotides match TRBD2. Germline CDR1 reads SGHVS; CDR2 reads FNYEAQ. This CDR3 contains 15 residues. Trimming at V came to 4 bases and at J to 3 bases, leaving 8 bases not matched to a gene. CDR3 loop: CASSSGGGPNYEQYF. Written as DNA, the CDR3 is TGTGCCAGCAGCTCGGGAGGGGGACCCAACTACGAGCAGTACTTC.

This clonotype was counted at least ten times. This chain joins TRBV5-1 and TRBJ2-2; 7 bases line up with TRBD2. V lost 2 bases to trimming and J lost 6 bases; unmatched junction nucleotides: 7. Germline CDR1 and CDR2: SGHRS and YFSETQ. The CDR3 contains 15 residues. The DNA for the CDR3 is TGCGCCAGCAGCTTAGGGAGGGCGACCGCCGGGGAGCTGTTTTTT. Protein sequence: CASSLGRATAGELFF. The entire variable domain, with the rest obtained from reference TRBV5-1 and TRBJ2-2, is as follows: KAGVTQTPRYLIKTRGQQVTLSCSPISGHRSVSWYQQTPGQGLQFLFEYFSETQRNKGNFPGRFSGRQFSNSRSEMNVSTLELGDSALYLCASSLGRATAGELFFGEGSRLTVL.

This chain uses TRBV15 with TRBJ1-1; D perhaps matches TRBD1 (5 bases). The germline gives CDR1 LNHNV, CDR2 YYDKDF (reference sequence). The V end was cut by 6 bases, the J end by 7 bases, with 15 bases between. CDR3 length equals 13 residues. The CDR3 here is CATSAYRQNEAFF. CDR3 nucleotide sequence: TGTGCCACCAGTGCATACCGACAGAATGAAGCTTTCTTT. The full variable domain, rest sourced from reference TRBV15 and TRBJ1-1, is DAMVIQNPRYQVTQFGKPVTLSCSQTLNHNVMYWYQQKSSQAPKLLFHYYDKDFNNEADTPDNFQSRRPNTSFCFLDIRSPGLGDTAMYLCATSAYRQNEAFFGQGTRLTVV.

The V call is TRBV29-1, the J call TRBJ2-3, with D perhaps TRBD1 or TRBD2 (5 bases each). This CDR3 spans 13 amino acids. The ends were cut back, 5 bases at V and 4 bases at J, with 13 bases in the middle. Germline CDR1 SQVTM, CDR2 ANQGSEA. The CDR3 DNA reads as TGCAGCGTTAGGGCAGGGAGCGCAGATACGCAGTATTTT. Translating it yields CSVRAGSADTQYF.

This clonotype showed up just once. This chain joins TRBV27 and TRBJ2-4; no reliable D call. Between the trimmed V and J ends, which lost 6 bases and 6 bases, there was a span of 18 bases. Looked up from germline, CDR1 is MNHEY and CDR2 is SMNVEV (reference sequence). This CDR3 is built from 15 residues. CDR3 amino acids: CASSSRIGKRNIQYF. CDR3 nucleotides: TGTGCCAGCAGCTCCCGGATTGGGAAGAGAAACATTCAGTACTTC.

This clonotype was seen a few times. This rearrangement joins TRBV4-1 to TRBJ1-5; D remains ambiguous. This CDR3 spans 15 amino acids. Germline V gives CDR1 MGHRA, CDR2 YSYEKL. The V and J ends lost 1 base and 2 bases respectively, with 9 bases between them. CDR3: CASSQAGSGNQPQHF. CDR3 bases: TGCGCCAGCAGCCAAGCAGGAAGTGGCAATCAGCCCCAGCATTTT.

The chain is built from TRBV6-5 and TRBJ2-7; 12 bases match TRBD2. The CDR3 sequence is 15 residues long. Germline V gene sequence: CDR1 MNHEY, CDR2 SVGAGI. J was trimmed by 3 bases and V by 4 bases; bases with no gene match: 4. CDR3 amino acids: CASSFLAGGYYEQYF. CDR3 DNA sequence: TGTGCCAGCAGTTTCCTAGCGGGAGGGTACTACGAGCAGTACTTC.

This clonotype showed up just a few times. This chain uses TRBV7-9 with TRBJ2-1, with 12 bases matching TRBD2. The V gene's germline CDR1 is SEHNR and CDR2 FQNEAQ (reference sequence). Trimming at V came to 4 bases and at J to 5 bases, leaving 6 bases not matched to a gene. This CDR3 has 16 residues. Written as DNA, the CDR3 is TGTGCCAGCAGCTCGAAGACTAGCGGGAGTAACAATGAGCAGTTCTTC. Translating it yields CASSSKTSGSNNEQFF.

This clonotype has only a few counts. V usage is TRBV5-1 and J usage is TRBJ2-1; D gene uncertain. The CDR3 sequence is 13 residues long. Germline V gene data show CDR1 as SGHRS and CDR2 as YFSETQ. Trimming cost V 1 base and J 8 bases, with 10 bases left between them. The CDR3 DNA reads TGCGCCAGCAGCTTGCGTCTCGGGTATGAGCAGTTCTTC. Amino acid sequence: CASSLRLGYEQFF.

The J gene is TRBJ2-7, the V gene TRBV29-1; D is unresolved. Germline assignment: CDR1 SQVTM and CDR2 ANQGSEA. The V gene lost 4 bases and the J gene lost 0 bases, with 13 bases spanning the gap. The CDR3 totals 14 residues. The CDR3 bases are TGCAGCGTTGTCGAGGTCACCTACTCCTACGAGCAGTACTTC. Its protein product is CSVVEVTYSYEQYF.

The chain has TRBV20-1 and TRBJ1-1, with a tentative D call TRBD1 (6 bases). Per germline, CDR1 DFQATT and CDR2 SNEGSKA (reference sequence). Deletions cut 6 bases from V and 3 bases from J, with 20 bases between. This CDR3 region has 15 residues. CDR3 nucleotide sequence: TGCAGTGCCCCCGAAGCGGGGGCGCTGGACACTGAAGCTTTCTTT. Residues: CSAPEAGALDTEAFF.

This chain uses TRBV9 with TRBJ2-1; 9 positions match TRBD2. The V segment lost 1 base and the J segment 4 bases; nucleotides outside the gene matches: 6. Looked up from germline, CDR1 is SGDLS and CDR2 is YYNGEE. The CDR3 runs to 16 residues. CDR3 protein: CASSVLSSGSYNEQFF. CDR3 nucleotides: TGTGCCAGCAGCGTACTTAGTAGCGGGAGTTACAATGAGCAGTTCTTC.

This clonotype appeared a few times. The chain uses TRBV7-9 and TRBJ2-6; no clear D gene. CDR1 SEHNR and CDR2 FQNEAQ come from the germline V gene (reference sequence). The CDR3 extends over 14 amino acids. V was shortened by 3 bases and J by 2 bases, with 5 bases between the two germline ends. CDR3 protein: CASSLLPGANVLTF. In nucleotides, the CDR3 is TGTGCCAGCAGCTTGCTTCCTGGGGCCAACGTCCTGACTTTC.

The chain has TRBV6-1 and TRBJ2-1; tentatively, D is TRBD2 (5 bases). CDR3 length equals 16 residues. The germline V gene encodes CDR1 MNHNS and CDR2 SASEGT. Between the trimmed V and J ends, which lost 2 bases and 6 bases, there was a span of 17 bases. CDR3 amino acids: CASSEYRGWAINEQFF. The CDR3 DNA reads TGTGCCAGCAGTGAATATAGAGGGTGGGCCATCAATGAGCAGTTCTTC.

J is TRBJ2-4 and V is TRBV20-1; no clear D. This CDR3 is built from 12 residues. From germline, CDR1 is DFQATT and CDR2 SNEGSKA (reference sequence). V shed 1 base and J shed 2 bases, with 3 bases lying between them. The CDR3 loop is CSARAPKNIQYF. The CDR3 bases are TGCAGTGCTAGAGCCCCCAAAAACATTCAGTACTTC.

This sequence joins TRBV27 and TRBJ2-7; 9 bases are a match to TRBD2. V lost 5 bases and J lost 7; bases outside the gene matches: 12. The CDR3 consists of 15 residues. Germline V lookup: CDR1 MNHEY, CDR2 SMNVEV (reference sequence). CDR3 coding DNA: TGTGCCAGCAGTCCCTTAGCGGGAGTGGCGGGGGAGCAGTACTTC. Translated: CASSPLAGVAGEQYF.

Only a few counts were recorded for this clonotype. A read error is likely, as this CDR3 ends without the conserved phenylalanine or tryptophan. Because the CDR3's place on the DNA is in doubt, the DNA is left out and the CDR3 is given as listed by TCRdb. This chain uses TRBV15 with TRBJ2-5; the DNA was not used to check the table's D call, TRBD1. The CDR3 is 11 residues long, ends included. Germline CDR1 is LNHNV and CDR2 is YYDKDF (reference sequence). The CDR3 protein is CATSREGTVSI.

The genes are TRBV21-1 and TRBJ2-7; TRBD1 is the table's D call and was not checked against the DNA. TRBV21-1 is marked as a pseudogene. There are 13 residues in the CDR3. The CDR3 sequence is CATGTSPSGEQYF. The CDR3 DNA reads TGTGCCACCGGCACCAGCCCCTCGGGCGAGCAGTACTTC.

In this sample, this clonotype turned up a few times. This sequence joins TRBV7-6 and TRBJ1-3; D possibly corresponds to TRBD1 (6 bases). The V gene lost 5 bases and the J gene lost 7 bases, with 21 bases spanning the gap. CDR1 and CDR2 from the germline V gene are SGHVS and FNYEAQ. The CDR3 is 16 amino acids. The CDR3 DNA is TGTGCCAGCAGCCCCTACCTGGGGGGCGCCCGGAACACCATATATTTT. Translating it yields CASSPYLGGARNTIYF.